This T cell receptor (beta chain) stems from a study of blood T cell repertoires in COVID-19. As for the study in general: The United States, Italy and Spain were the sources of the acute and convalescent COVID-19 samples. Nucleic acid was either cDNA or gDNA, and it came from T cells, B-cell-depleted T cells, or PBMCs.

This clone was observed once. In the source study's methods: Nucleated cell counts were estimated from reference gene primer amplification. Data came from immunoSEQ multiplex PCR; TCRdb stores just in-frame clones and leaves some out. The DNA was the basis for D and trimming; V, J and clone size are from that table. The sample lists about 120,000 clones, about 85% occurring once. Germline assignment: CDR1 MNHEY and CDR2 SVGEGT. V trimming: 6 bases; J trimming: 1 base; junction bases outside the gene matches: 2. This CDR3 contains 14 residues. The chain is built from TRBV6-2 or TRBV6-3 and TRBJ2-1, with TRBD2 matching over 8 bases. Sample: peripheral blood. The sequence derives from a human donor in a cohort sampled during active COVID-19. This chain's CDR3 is CASSLAGSYNEQFF. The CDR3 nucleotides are TGTGCCAGCAGCTTAGCGGGATCCTACAATGAGCAGTTCTTC.